This entry lists 27 T cell receptor beta chains sequenced from one sample in a study of breast tumors, draining lymph nodes, adjacent tissues. The lymph nodes were axillary draining lymph nodes from breast cancer patients. TCRdb re-called the multiplex PCR reads with MiXCR, one entry per CDR3 protein. Of about 140,000 distinct CDR3 sequences listed, approximately 29% are singletons. Sequencing was carried out using axillary lymph node tissue. These TCRs come from a female donor with breast cancer. Some clones in this sample may be carry-over from other donors' samples.

This clonotype was counted at least ten times. The chain uses TRBV6-5 and TRBJ1-5, with D perhaps TRBD1 (6 bases). Germline CDR1 MNHEY, CDR2 SVGAGI. The CDR3 consists of 14 residues. Trimming shortened V by 3 bases and J by 5 bases, and 11 bases separated the two germline ends. The CDR3 DNA follows: TGTGCCAGCAGTTATTCACAGGGTGATCAGCCCCAGCATTTT. Its translation is CASSYSQGDQPQHF.

V gene TRBV24-1 combines with J gene TRBJ2-1; a possible D gene is TRBD1 (6 bases). Between the trimmed V and J ends, which lost 4 bases and 0 bases, there was a span of 15 bases. The CDR3 loop spans 17 amino acids. Germline CDR1 KGHDR, CDR2 SFDVKD. CDR3 coding DNA: TGTGCCACCAGTGACCACAGGGACGTAAGCTCCTACAATGAGCAGTTCTTC. Its protein is CATSDHRDVSSYNEQFF.

This clonotype was seen at least ten times. This chain joins TRBV25-1 and TRBJ2-7, with 7 bases lining up with TRBD1. This CDR3 has 13 residues. V shed 7 bases and J 2 bases; nucleotides not matched to a gene: 5. CDR1 is MGHDK and CDR2 is SYGVNS in the germline V gene. CDR3 region: CASKGQVTYEQYF. Written as DNA, the CDR3 is TGTGCCAGCAAAGGACAGGTTACCTACGAGCAGTACTTC.

With respect to this clonotype: This clone may be a read error of a much larger clone one base away. V gene TRBV11-3 combines with J gene TRBJ2-1; 8 bases line up with TRBD2. CDR3 size: 16 residues. Germline CDR1 is SGHNT and CDR2 is YENEEA. The V and J ends lost 1 base and 6 bases, in that order; junction bases with no gene match: 8. The chain's CDR3 is CASSLGSAAGGNEQFF. In DNA, the CDR3 is TGTGCCAGCAGCTTAGGGTCGGCGGCGGGGGGCAATGAGCAGTTCTTC.

The chain carries TRBV29-1 and TRBJ1-5, with D tentatively TRBD1 (5 bases). CDR3 length: 13 residues. CDR1 and CDR2 from the germline V gene are SQVTM and ANQGSEA. Trimming pared 8 bases from V and 0 bases from J, leaving 11 bases between. For the CDR3, the DNA is TGCAGCCCCGCCCAGGGTAGCAATCAGCCCCAGCATTTT. Protein: CSPAQGSNQPQHF. Using reference TRBV29-1 and TRBJ1-5 for the parts outside the CDR3, the full variable domain is SAVISQKPSRDICQRGTSLTIQCQVDSQVTMMFWYRQQPGQSLTLIATANQGSEATYESGFVIDKFPISRPNLTFSTLTVSNMSPEDSSIYLCSPAQGSNQPQHFGDGTRLSIL.

This clonotype was seen at least ten times. The genes are TRBV9 and TRBJ1-3; TRBD1 agrees at 7 bases. CDR3 length: 15 residues. Germline V lookup: CDR1 SGDLS, CDR2 YYNGEE. V was pared by 2 bases and J by 5 bases, with 7 bases of the junction left unmatched. The CDR3 reads CASSVLGDSRNTIYF. The CDR3 coding sequence is TGTGCCAGCAGCGTTCTGGGGGACAGCCGAAACACCATATATTTT.

This clonotype occurred many times. The gene calls are TRBV6-1 and TRBJ2-7; D is possibly TRBD1 (5 bases). The length of the CDR3 is 14 residues. V shed 4 bases and J shed 0 bases, with 10 bases lying between them. Germline V gives CDR1 MNHNS, CDR2 SASEGT. CDR3 loop: CASSGTTVSYEQYF. As DNA, the CDR3 is TGTGCCAGCAGTGGAACGACAGTCTCCTACGAGCAGTACTTC.

This clonotype appeared a single time. Because the CDR3 is missing its conserved closing phenylalanine or tryptophan, this is likely a read error. This chain links TRBV7-2 with TRBJ2-3; D might be TRBD1 or TRBD2, each matching 5 bases. Per the germline V gene, CDR1 is SGHTA and CDR2 is FQGNSA. This CDR3 is 16 amino acids long. The chain's CDR3 is CASSPARDLNTGTQYL. Here the CDR3 DNA reads TGTGCCAGCAGCCCCGCCCGGGACCTAAACACAGGTACGCAGTATCTT.

This clonotype was counted ten times or more. The rearrangement links TRBV6-2 or TRBV6-3 to TRBJ2-5, with TRBD1 matching 7 bases. The ends lost 2 bases at V and 1 base at J; junction bases unmatched: 10. Germline assignment: CDR1 MNHEY and CDR2 SVGEGT. The CDR3 has 17 residues. CDR3 in amino acids: CASSYTEPGQSQETQYF. The CDR3 DNA reads TGTGCCAGCAGTTACACCGAACCGGGACAGTCCCAAGAGACCCAGTACTTC.

Comments on this clonotype: A much larger clone lies one base from this, so it may be a read error. V and J are TRBV11-1 and TRBJ2-5; TRBD1 matches 8 bases. Per the germline V gene, CDR1 is SGHAT and CDR2 is FQDESV (reference sequence). The CDR3 loop spans 16 amino acids. CDR3 in DNA: TGTGCCAGCAGTCCAGGGGGACAGGCGGACCAAGAGACCCGGTACTTC. Protein: CASSPGGQADQETRYF.

This clonotype was observed many times. V and J are TRBV19 and TRBJ1-3; D remains unclear. The CDR3 has 14 amino acids. Germline values: CDR1 LNHDA, CDR2 SQIVND (reference sequence). Trimming took off 6 bases at V and 2 bases at J, with 11 bases between the two ends. The DNA of the CDR3 is TGTGCCAGTAGATCGGGCGGGACTGGAAACACCATATATTTT. It translates to CASRSGGTGNTIYF.

The chain carries TRBV6-1 and TRBJ1-5; a possible D gene is TRBD1 (5 bases). In germline, CDR1 is MNHNS, CDR2 SASEGT. CDR3 size: 17 residues. V was clipped by 5 bases and J by 0 bases, with 17 bases between them. CDR3 in DNA: TGTGCCAGCAGTCCGAGGGCAGGGCGAGATAGCAATCAGCCCCAGCATTTT. Translated: CASSPRAGRDSNQPQHF.

In this sample, this clonotype turned up many times. The chain carries TRBV6-1 and TRBJ2-6; maybe TRBD1 (6 bases). CDR3 size: 15 residues. The germline gives CDR1 MNHNS, CDR2 SASEGT. The ends were cut back, 6 bases at V and 1 base at J, with 10 bases in the middle. This CDR3 reads CASRQDRSGANVLTF. The DNA for the CDR3 is TGTGCCAGCAGGCAAGACAGGTCTGGGGCCAACGTCCTGACTTTC.

This clonotype was seen many times. V is TRBV2 and J is TRBJ2-7; D is possibly TRBD1 or TRBD2 (5 bases each). V was trimmed by 9 bases and J by 2 bases, leaving 14 bases between them. Germline V CDR1 and CDR2: SNHLY, FYNNEI. The CDR3 covers 13 residues. In DNA form, the CDR3 reads TGTGCCAGTAAGAGGGGTCTCGCCTACGAGCAGTACTTC. It specifies CASKRGLAYEQYF.

The table lists this clonotype with many counts. The chain combines TRBV20-1 with TRBJ1-4, with D possibly TRBD1 on 6 matching bases. CDR1 is DFQATT, CDR2 SNEGSKA, per germline (reference sequence). The CDR3 has 16 amino acids. V lost 6 bases and J 8 bases, leaving 25 bases between the germline ends. CDR3 in amino acids: CSAATLGGGHGEKLFF. In DNA form, the CDR3 reads TGCAGTGCAGCTACTCTCGGGGGGGGACATGGCGAAAAACTGTTTTTT.

In the case of this clonotype: The DNA is omitted, as the CDR3 cannot be located on it reliably, and the CDR3 follows TCRdb's listing. CDR3 sequence: CASSFYICSARDGEYGYTF. This sequence joins TRBV5-1 and TRBJ1-2. The CDR3 comprises 19 residues, both ends counted. Per the germline V gene, CDR1 is SGHRS and CDR2 is YFSETQ.

V and J are TRBV6-9 and TRBJ1-1, with no clear D. Per the germline V gene, CDR1 is MNHGY and CDR2 is SVAAGI. With 9 bases removed from V and 1 base from J, the gap between germline ends came to 6 bases. This CDR3 has 11 residues. CDR3 region: CASAGNTEAFF. The CDR3 bases are TGTGCCAGTGCGGGGAACACTGAAGCTTTCTTT.

About this clonotype itself: A much larger clone differs by one base, so this may be a read error. The chain carries TRBV7-7 and TRBJ2-5; D may correspond to TRBD1 or TRBD2 (5 bases each). The CDR3 length is 15 residues. The V gene's germline CDR1 is SSHAT and CDR2 FNYEAQ (reference sequence). In DNA form, the CDR3 reads TGTGCTAGCAGCGGCACGTGGGGTGCCCAAGGGACCCAGCACTTC. Its translation: CASSGTWGAQGTQHF.

As regards this clonotype: A much larger clone differs from this one at a single base, so this may be a read error. V is TRBV28 and J is TRBJ1-2, with a weak D call TRBD1 (5 bases). CDR1 is MDHEN, CDR2 SYDVKM, per germline. The CDR3 loop spans 14 amino acids. CDR3 protein: CASSLVQGGYGHTF. The CDR3 nucleotides are TGTGCCAGCAGTTTGGTCCAGGGAGGTTATGGCCACACCTTC.

In this sample, this clonotype turned up a few times. A much larger clone differs from this one at a single base, so this may be a read error. The chain joins TRBV7-2 to TRBJ2-5, with D possibly being TRBD1 (6 bases). This CDR3 is built from 15 residues. Germline CDR1 is SGHTA and CDR2 is FQGNSA. The CDR3 spells CASSPQGIWYETQHF. DNA of the CDR3: TGTGCCAGCAGCCCTCAGGGGATTTGGTATGAGACCCAGCACTTC.

This chain connects TRBV20-1 to TRBJ2-3; TRBD2 agrees at 11 bases. The germline gives CDR1 DFQATT, CDR2 SNEGSKA (reference sequence). The CDR3 is 16 residues long. With 6 bases clipped from V and 2 bases from J, the junction kept 10 bases outside the gene matches. This CDR3 reads CSAAPRLAGTTDTQYF. The CDR3 DNA is TGCAGTGCGGCCCCAAGACTAGCGGGGACCACAGATACGCAGTATTTT.

This chain joins TRBV15 and TRBJ1-2; a possible D gene is TRBD1 (6 bases). There are 15 residues in the CDR3. V lost 0 bases to trimming and J lost 11 bases, with 19 bases between them. CDR1 is LNHNV, CDR2 YYDKDF, per germline (reference sequence). The CDR3 sequence is CATSRDTAGARGYTF. As DNA, the CDR3 is TGTGCCACCAGCAGAGATACGGCAGGGGCCCGCGGTTACACCTTC. The variable domain in full, with the rest retrieved from reference TRBV15 and TRBJ1-2, is DAMVIQNPRYQVTQFGKPVTLSCSQTLNHNVMYWYQQKSSQAPKLLFHYYDKDFNNEADTPDNFQSRRPNTSFCFLDIRSPGLGDTAMYLCATSRDTAGARGYTFGSGTRLTVV.

On this clonotype itself: Germline and junction disagree at one end, which may indicate a read error. In DNA form, the CDR3 reads TGCGCCAGCAGCCCGAACCCTTTAGCGGGCGGGCGAAATGAGACAGGGGGCAATCAGTCCCAGCATTTT. Translating gives CASSPNPLAGGRNETGGNQSQHF. The chain is built from TRBV5-1 and TRBJ1-5, with TRBD1 matching 10 bases. The CDR3 totals 23 residues. Germline lookup yields CDR1 SGHRS and CDR2 YFSETQ.

This clonotype was detected only a few times. This rearrangement joins TRBV2 to TRBJ1-1; D remains ambiguous. Per germline, CDR1 SNHLY and CDR2 FYNNEI. V was pared by 8 bases and J by 3 bases, with 13 bases between. CDR3 length equals 13 residues. CDR3 loop: CASCLGIYTEAFF. Written as DNA, the CDR3 is TGTGCCAGCTGCCTCGGGATTTACACTGAAGCTTTCTTT.

Details on this clonotype: Since the CDR3 does not end with the conserved phenylalanine or tryptophan, this likely comes from a read error. The DNA is left out, because the CDR3 cannot be placed on it with certainty; the CDR3 is given as TCRdb lists it. The chain employs TRBV11-2 and TRBJ1-2. From its first to its last residue, the CDR3 has 11 amino acids. CDR1 is SGHAT, CDR2 FQNNGV, per germline. CDR3 sequence reads: CASSATSGGAL.

This clonotype was detected ten times or more. The rearrangement joins TRBV9 to TRBJ1-4; no definite D call. CDR1 SGDLS and CDR2 YYNGEE come from the germline V gene. Trimming took off 3 bases at V and 0 bases at J, with 12 bases between the two ends. The length of the CDR3 is 16 residues. DNA of the CDR3: TGTGCCAGCAGCGCTTACAATTCCGCAACTAATGAAAAACTGTTTTTT. Residues: CASSAYNSATNEKLFF.

This clonotype has at least ten counts. The chain has TRBV3-1 and TRBJ2-5; 9 bases map to TRBD2. Trimming at V came to 0 bases and at J to 2 bases, leaving 7 bases not matched to a gene. CDR3 length: 17 residues. Germline assignment: CDR1 LGHDT and CDR2 YNNKEL (reference sequence). The DNA for the CDR3 is TGTGCCAGCAGCCAAGATCGAAGCGGGGGGTCGCAAGAGACCCAGTACTTC. Protein: CASSQDRSGGSQETQYF.